This T cell receptor beta chain derives from a study of CD8 T cells in Susac syndrome. An input of roughly 0.5 to 1 ug of RNA was subjected to reverse transcription using random hexamers. Amplification of TCR beta CDR3 across 54 Vbeta and 13 Jbeta was performed with immunoSEQ multiplex PCR. Using its own MiXCR run on the immunoSEQ multiplex PCR reads, TCRdb lists one record per CDR3 protein. This sample has about 300,000 distinct CDR3 sequences; about 90% occur once, and the top ten carry approximately 0.065%. TCR beta sequences were obtained from blood CD8+ and CD4+ T cells. The CD8+ and CD4+ T cells were isolated magnetically using a negative isolation approach, whereas the TEMRA cells were enriched by FACS. This clonotype was obtained from a human donor with multiple sclerosis. The sequencing sample was made of CD4+ T cells from PBMCs.

The CDR3 DNA sequence: TGTGCCAGCAGACCGGGACAGGGGGCGGTTGGAGCTTTCTTT. Its protein product is CASRPGQGAVGAFF. This rearrangement joins TRBV6-5 to TRBJ1-1, with 12 nucleotides matching TRBD1. Germline V CDR1 and CDR2: MNHEY, SVGAGI. The V segment lost 6 bases and the J segment 10 bases; nucleotides outside the gene matches: 9. This CDR3 is built from 14 residues.